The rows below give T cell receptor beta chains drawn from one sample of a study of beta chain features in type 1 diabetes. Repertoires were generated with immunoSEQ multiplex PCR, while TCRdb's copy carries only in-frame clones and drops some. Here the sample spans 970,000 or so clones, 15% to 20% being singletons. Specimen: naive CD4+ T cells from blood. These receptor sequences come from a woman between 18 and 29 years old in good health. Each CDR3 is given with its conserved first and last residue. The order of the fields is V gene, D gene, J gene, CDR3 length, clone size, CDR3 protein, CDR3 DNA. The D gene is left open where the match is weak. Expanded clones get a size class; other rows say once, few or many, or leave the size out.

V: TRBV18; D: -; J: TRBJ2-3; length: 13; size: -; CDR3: CASSPPPSDTQYF; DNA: TGTGCCAGCTCACCCCCGCCGTCAGATACGCAGTATTTT
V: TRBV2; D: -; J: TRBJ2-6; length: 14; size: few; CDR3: CASSRTQGANVLTF; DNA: TGTGCCAGCAGTCGGACGCAAGGGGCCAACGTCCTGACTTTC
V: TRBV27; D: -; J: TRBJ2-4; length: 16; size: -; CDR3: CASSPRRGVAKNIQYF; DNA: TGTGCCAGCAGTCCACGCCGAGGGGTGGCCAAAAACATTCAGTACTTC
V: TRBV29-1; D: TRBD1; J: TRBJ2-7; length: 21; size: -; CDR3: CSVEGAAGGARFRSSRREQYF; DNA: TGCAGCGTTGAAGGTGCGGCAGGGGGCGCGAGGTTCAGGTCGTCGCGGCGGGAGCAGTACTTC
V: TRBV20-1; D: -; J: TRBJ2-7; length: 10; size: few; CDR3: CSASRYEQYF; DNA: TGCAGTGCTAGTAGGTACGAGCAGTACTTC
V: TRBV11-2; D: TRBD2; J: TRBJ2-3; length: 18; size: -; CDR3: CASSYSGLAGGGTDTQYF; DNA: TGTGCCAGCAGCTATTCGGGACTAGCGGGAGGGGGCACAGATACGCAGTATTTT
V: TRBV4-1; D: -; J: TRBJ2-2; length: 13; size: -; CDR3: CASSAPNTGELFF; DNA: TGCGCCAGCAGCGCCCCGAACACCGGGGAGCTGTTTTTT
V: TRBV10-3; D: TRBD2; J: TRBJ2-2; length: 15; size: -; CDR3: CAISDRLAGTGELFF; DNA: TGTGCCATCAGTGACCGACTAGCGGGCACCGGGGAGCTGTTTTTT
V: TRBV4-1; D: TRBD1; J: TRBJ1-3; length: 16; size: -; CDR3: CASSRTGWYSGNTIYF; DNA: TGCGCCAGCAGTCGGACAGGCTGGTACTCTGGAAACACCATATATTTT
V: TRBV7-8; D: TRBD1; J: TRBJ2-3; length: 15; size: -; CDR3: CASSTGTGGTDTQYF; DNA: TGTGCCAGCAGCACCGGGACAGGAGGCACAGATACGCAGTATTTT
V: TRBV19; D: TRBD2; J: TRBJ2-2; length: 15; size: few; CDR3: CASSTLAGNTGELFF; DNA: TGTGCCAGTAGTACACTAGCGGGAAACACCGGGGAGCTGTTTTTT
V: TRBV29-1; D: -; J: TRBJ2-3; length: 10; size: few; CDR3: CSVTGYEQFF; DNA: TGCAGCGTCACCGGGTATGAGCAGTTCTTT
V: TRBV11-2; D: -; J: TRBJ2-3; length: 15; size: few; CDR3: CASSRPPGTTDTQYF; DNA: TGTGCCAGCAGCCGTCCCCCCGGGACCACAGATACGCAGTATTTT
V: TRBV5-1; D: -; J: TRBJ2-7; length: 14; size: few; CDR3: CASSLAGTGYEQYF; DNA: TGCGCCAGCAGCTTGGCCGGGACTGGCTACGAGCAGTACTTC
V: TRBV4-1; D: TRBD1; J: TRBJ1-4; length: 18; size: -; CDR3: CASSRFQAGGGGNEKLFF; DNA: TGCGCCAGCAGCCGCTTTCAGGCAGGGGGTGGAGGGAATGAAAAACTGTTTTTT
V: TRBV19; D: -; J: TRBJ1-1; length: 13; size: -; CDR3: CASSTAANTEAFF; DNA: TGTGCCAGTAGTACTGCGGCGAACACTGAAGCTTTCTTT
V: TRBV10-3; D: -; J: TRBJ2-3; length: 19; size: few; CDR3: CAISARDTRSITSTDTQYF; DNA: TGTGCCATCAGTGCTCGGGACACAAGGTCTATTACTAGCACAGATACGCAGTATTTT